The 9 T cell receptor beta chains in this list originate from one sample, sequenced in a study of monozygotic twins with inflammatory bowel disease. One entry per CDR3 protein, without DNA, is what TCRdb gives after re-calling the 5' RACE reads. The sample holds around 100,000 distinct CDR3 sequences. Material: blood. These receptors were taken from a human donor with ulcerative colitis or Crohn's disease, or a healthy co-twin of an affected twin (not recorded which).

The rearrangement joins TRBV6-2 or TRBV6-3 to TRBJ2-1; TCRdb's D call, TRBD2, is unchecked because there is no DNA. The CDR3 loop spans 15 amino acids. Germline assignment: CDR1 MNHEY and CDR2 SVGEGT. CDR3 region: CASSVTSGIKNEQFF.

The rearrangement links TRBV7-9 to TRBJ1-6. The germline gives CDR1 SEHNR, CDR2 FQNEAQ (reference sequence). This CDR3 has 14 residues. This CDR3 reads CASSLYRKGSPLHF.

The chain combines TRBV30 with TRBJ2-7; TCRdb's assignment of TRBD1 cannot be checked, as there is no DNA. The length of the CDR3 is 11 residues. The V gene's germline CDR1 is GTSNPN and CDR2 SVGIG (reference sequence). CDR3 sequence reads: CAWTEGHEQYF.

V gene TRBV12-3 or TRBV12-4 combines with J gene TRBJ2-7; TCRdb indicates TRBD2, and absent DNA this call remains unverified. This CDR3 is 14 amino acids long. The CDR3 is CASSSGLLGDEQYF.

V usage is TRBV5-1 and J usage is TRBJ2-1. CDR1 and CDR2 (germline): SGHRS, YFSETQ. CDR3 size: 16 residues. This CDR3 is CASSFNLAFRGNEQFF.

This chain uses TRBV11-3 with TRBJ2-7; the TCRdb call, TRBD1, lacks DNA for checking. CDR3 length: 13 residues. CDR1 and CDR2 (germline): SGHNT, YENEEA. The CDR3 sequence is CASSFRGSDEQYF.

The chain is built from TRBV12-3 or TRBV12-4 and TRBJ1-2; the TCRdb D gene call, TRBD1, has no DNA to confirm it. This CDR3 has 15 amino acids. The chain's CDR3 is CASIWMTGGNYGYTF.

This chain joins TRBV5-5 and TRBJ2-5; TCRdb's D gene call, TRBD1, goes unchecked for lack of DNA. Germline CDR1 SGHKS, CDR2 YYEKEE (reference sequence). The CDR3 is made up of 14 amino acids. CDR3 sequence: CASSADRGRETQYF.

This rearrangement joins TRBV20-1 to TRBJ2-2; the D call from TCRdb, TRBD2, cannot be confirmed without DNA. The germline gives CDR1 DFQATT, CDR2 SNEGSKA (reference sequence). The CDR3 runs 14 residues. CDR3 amino acids: CSARSGLWREELFF.